This entry concerns a single TCR beta chain. Its antigen remains unidentified. TCR beta cDNA libraries included unique molecular identifiers. TCRdb redid the calling of the PCR reads with MiXCR, one entry per CDR3 protein. In the table there are about 680,000 distinct CDR3 sequences, 55% to 60% of which are singletons. The sample belongs to a study of post-analysis software for immune sequencing data. Notes on the study in general: TRBV segments more frequent in patients than in controls numbered five and included TRBV5-6, TRBV5-1 and TRBV20-1. The authors found that F measure strongly co-clustered same-batch samples.

The CDR3 consists of 11 residues. Trimming at V came to 10 bases and at J to 5 bases, leaving 1 base not matched to a gene. CDR1 ENHRY and CDR2 SYGVKD come from the germline V gene. The receptor comes from a girl aged 2 to 9 with multiple sclerosis. The genes are TRBV10-3 and TRBJ2-2; 7 nucleotides line up with TRBD1. The source material was blood. The CDR3 loop reads CATRGTGELFF. The CDR3 DNA is TGTGCCACCAGGGGGACCGGGGAGCTGTTTTTT.